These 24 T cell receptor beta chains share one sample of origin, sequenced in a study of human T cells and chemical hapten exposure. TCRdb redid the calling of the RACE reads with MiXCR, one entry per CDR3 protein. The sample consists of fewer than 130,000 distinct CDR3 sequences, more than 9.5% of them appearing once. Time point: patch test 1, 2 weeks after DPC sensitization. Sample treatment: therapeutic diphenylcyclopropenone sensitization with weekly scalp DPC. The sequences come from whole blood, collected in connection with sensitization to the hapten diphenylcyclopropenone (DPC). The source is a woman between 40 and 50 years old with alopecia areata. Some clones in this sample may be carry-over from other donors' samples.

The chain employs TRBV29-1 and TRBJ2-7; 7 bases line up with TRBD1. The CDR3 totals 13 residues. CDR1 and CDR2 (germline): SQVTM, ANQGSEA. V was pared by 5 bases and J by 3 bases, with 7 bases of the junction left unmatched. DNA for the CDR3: TGCAGCGTTCGCCCGGGACAGAACTACGAGCAGTACTTC. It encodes CSVRPGQNYEQYF.

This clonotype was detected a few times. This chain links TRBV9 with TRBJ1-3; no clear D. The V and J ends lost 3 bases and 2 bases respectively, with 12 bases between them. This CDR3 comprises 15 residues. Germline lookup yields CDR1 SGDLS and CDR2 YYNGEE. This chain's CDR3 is CASSGRRETGNTIYF. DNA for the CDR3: TGTGCCAGCAGCGGTCGCCGAGAAACTGGAAACACCATATATTTT.

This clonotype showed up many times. This CDR3 is CASSPSPNYGYTF. The DNA for the CDR3 is TGTGCCAGCAGCCCATCTCCAAACTATGGCTACACCTTC. This chain links TRBV5-6 with TRBJ1-2, with D hard to call. CDR1 is SGHDT, CDR2 YYEEEE, per germline. CDR3 size: 13 residues. The V end lost 4 bases, the J end lost 2 bases, and 9 bases lay between the germline ends. The full variable domain, rest sourced from reference TRBV5-6 and TRBJ1-2, is DAGVTQSPTHLIKTRGQQVTLRCSPKSGHDTVSWYQQALGQGPQFIFQYYEEEERQRGNFPDRFSGHQFPNYSSELNVNALLLGDSALYLCASSPSPNYGYTFGSGTRLTVV.

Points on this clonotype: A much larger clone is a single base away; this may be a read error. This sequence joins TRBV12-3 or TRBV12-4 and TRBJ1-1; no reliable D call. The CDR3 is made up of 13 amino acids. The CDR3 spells CTSSFGVNTEAFF. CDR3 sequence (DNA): TGTACCAGCAGTTTCGGCGTGAACACTGAAGCTTTCTTT.

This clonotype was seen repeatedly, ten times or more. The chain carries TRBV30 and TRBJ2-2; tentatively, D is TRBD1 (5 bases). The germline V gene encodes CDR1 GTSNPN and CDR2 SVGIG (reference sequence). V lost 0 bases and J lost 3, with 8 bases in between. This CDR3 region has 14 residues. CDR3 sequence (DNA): TGTGCCTGGAGTGTACGCAGGGACACCGGGGAGCTGTTTTTT. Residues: CAWSVRRDTGELFF.

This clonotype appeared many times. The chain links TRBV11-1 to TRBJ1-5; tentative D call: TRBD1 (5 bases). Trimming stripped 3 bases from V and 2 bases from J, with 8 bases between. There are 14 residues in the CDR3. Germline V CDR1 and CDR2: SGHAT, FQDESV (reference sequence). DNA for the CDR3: TGTGCCAGCAGCTTTGGGGCAGGCAATCAGCCCCAGCATTTT. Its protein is CASSFGAGNQPQHF.

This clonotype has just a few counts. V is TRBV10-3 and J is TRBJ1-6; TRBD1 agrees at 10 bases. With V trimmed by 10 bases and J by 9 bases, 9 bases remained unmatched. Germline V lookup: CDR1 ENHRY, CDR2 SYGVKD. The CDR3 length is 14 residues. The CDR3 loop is CATGDRGKSSPLHF. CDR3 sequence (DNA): TGTGCCACCGGGGACAGGGGAAAGTCTTCACCCCTCCACTTT.

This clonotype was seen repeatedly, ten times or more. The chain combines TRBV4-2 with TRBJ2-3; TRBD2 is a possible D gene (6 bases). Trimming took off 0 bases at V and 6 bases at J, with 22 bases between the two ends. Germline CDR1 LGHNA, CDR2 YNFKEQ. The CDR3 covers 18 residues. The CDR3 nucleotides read TGTGCCAGCAGCCAAGATCCGGATAGCGGCCACGACTTCGATACGCAGTATTTT. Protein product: CASSQDPDSGHDFDTQYF.

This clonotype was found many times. CDR3 sequence: CASSPGQLLEKLFF. The CDR3 DNA reads TGTGCCAGTAGCCCGGGACAGCTACTTGAAAAACTGTTTTTT. The chain couples TRBV19 to TRBJ1-4; 7 bases align to TRBD1. Unmatched junction bases numbered 8, after V lost 6 bases and J lost 7 bases. The CDR3 consists of 14 residues. The germline CDR1 and CDR2 sequences are LNHDA and SQIVND (reference sequence). Combining the CDR3 with reference TRBV19 and TRBJ1-4 gives the whole variable domain DGGITQSPKYLFRKEGQNVTLSCEQNLNHDAMYWYRQDPGQGLRLIYYSQIVNDFQKGDIAEGYSVSREKKESFPLTVTSAQKNPTAFYLCASSPGQLLEKLFFGSGTQLSVL.

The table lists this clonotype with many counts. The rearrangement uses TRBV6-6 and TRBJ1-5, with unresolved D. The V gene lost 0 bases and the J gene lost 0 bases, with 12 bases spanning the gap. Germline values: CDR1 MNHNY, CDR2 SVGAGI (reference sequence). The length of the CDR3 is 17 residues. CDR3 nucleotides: TGTGCCAGCAGTTACTCGATGGGTACCAGTAGCAATCAGCCCCAGCATTTT. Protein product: CASSYSMGTSSNQPQHF.

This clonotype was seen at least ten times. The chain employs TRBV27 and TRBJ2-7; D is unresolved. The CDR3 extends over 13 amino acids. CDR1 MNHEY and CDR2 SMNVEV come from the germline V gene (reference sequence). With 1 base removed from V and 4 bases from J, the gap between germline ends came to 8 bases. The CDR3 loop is CASSLFSPYEQYF. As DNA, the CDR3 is TGTGCCAGCAGTTTATTTTCGCCGTACGAGCAGTACTTC.

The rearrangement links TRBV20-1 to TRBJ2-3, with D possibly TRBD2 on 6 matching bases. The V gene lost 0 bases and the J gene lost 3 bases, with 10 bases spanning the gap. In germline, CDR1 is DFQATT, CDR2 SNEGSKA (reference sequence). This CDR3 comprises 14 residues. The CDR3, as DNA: TGCAGTGCTAGAGAACGACGGGAGACAGATACGCAGTATTTT. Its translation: CSARERRETDTQYF.

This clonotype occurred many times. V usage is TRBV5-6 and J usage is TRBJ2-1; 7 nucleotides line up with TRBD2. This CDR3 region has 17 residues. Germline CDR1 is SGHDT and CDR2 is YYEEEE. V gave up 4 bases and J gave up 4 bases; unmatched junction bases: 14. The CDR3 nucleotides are TGTGCCAGCAGCCCCCCGGGGGGTGCGGAGTATTACAATGAGCAGTTCTTC. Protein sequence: CASSPPGGAEYYNEQFF.

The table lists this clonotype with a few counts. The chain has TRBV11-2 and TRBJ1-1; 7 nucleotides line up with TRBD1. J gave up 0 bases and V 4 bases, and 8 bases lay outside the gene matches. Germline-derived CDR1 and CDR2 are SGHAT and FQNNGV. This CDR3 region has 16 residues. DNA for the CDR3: TGTGCCAGCAGCTCCCCAGGGGGAGGTCTGAACACTGAAGCTTTCTTT. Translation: CASSSPGGGLNTEAFF. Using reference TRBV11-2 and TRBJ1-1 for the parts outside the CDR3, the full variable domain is EAGVAQSPRYKIIEKRQSVAFWCNPISGHATLYWYQQILGQGPKLLIQFQNNGVVDDSQLPKDRFSAERLKGVDSTLKIQPAKLEDSAVYLCASSSPGGGLNTEAFFGQGTRLTVV.

CDR3 residues: CASSQGKGTNTGELFF. In nucleotides, the CDR3 is TGTGCCAGCAGCCAAGGCAAGGGGACGAACACCGGGGAGCTGTTTTTT. The J gene is TRBJ2-2, the V gene TRBV3-1; TRBD1 is a possible D gene (5 bases). The germline CDR1 and CDR2 sequences are LGHDT and YNNKEL (reference sequence). V dropped 1 base and J dropped 0 bases, with 9 bases sitting between them. The CDR3 has 16 amino acids.

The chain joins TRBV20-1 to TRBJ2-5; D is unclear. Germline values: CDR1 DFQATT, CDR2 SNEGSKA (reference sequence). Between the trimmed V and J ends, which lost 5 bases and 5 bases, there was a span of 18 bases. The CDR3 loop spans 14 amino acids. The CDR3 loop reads CSAGASPGLETQYF. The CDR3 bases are TGCAGTGCTGGTGCGAGCCCCGGTTTGGAGACCCAGTACTTC.

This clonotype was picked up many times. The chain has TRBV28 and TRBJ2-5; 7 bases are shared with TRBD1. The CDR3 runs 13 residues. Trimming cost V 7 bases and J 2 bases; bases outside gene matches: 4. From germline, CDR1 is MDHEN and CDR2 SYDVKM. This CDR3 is CASMRGQQETQYF. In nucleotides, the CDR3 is TGTGCCAGCATGAGGGGGCAGCAAGAGACCCAGTACTTC.

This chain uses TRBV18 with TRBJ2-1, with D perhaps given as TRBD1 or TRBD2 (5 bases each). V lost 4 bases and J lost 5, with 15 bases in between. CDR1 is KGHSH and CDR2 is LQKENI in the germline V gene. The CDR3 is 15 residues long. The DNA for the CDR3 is TGTGCCAGCTCACTCACCAGGGTGGGAGACAATGAGCAGTTCTTC. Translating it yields CASSLTRVGDNEQFF.

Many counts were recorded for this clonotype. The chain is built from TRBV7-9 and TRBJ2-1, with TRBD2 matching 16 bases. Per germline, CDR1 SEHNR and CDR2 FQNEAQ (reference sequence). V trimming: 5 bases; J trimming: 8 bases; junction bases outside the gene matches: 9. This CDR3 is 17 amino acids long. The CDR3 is CASSPKTGTSGRDEQFF. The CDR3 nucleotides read TGTGCCAGCAGCCCTAAGACCGGGACTAGCGGGAGGGATGAGCAGTTCTTC.

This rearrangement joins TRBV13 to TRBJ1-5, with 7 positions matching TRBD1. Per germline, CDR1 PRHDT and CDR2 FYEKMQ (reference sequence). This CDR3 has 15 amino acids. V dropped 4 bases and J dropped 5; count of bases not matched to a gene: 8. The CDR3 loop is CASSSGQARDQPQHF. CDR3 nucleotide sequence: TGTGCCAGCAGCTCAGGACAGGCCCGGGATCAGCCCCAGCATTTT.

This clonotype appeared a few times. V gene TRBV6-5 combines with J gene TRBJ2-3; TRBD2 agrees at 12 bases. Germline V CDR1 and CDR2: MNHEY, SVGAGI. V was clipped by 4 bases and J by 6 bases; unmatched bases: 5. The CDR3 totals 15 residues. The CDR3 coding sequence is TGTGCCAGCAGTTCCCCTAGCGGGAGGGAGGATACGCAGTATTTT. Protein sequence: CASSSPSGREDTQYF.

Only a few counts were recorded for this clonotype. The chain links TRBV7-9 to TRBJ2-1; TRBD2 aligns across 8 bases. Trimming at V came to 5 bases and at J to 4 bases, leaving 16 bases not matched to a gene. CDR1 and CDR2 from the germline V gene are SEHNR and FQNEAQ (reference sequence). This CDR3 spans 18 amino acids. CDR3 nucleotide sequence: TGTGCCAGCAGCCTCTTCGGGAGGGGGAATTCGTGGTACAATGAGCAGTTCTTC. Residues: CASSLFGRGNSWYNEQFF.

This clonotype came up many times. CDR3 region: CSAREGQKETQYF. The DNA of the CDR3 is TGCAGTGCTAGAGAGGGACAGAAAGAGACCCAGTACTTC. The chain recombines TRBV20-1 with TRBJ2-5; 7 bases are a match to TRBD1. The J segment lost 3 bases and the V segment lost 0 bases, leaving 1 base of the junction unmatched. CDR1 is DFQATT, CDR2 SNEGSKA, per germline (reference sequence). The CDR3 runs to 13 residues.

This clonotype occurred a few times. In nucleotides, the CDR3 is TGTGCCAGCAGCTCCGCCCCAACCCCCTACGAGCAGTACTTC. Amino acid sequence: CASSSAPTPYEQYF. This chain connects TRBV28 to TRBJ2-7, with D unclear. The V gene's germline CDR1 is MDHEN and CDR2 SYDVKM. This CDR3 has 14 amino acids. The V and J ends lost 6 bases and 2 bases respectively, with 14 bases between them.